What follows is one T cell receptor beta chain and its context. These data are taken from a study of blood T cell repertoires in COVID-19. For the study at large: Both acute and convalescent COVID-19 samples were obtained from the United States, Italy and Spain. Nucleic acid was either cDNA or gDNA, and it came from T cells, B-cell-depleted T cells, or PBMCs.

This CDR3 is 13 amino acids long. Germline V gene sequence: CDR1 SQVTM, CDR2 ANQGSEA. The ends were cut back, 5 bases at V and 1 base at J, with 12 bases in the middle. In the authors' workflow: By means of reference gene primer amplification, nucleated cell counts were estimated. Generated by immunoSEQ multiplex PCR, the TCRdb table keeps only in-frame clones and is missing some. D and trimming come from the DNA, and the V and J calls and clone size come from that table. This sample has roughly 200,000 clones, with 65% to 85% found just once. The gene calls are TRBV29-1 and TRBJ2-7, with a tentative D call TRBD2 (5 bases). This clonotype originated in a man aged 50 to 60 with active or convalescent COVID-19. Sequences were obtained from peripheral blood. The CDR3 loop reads CSVSGEGSYEQYF. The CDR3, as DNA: TGCAGCGTTAGCGGAGAAGGGTCCTACGAGCAGTACTTC.